Below are 32 T cell receptor beta chains sequenced from a single sample in a study of Tregs in tolerant kidney transplant recipients. Produced via immunoSEQ multiplex PCR; TCRdb's table is partial and in-frame only. The table shows approximately 100,000 clones, with 93% occurring only once. Material: CD4+ T cells from blood, obtained before the transplant. The receptors shown here come from a human donor who received a combined kidney and bone marrow transplant.

The J gene is TRBJ2-1, the V gene TRBV5-4; D possibly corresponds to TRBD1 (5 bases). V lost 0 bases and J lost 6, with 13 bases in between. The germline V gene has CDR1 SGHNT and CDR2 YYREEE (reference sequence). This CDR3 has 15 amino acids. This CDR3 reads CASSLGGAQFNEQFF. The CDR3, as DNA: TGTGCCAGCAGCTTGGGTGGGGCGCAGTTCAATGAGCAGTTCTTC.

In this sample, this clone turned up once. The junction departs from the called germline gene at one end, perhaps through a read error. V usage is TRBV28 and J usage is TRBJ1-2; a possible D gene is TRBD1 (5 bases). The CDR3 is made up of 12 amino acids. Germline lookup yields CDR1 MDHEN and CDR2 SYDVKM. The CDR3 DNA reads as TGTGCCAGCAGAGGGGCTAACTATGGCCACACCTTC. Protein: CASRGANYGHTF.

This clone showed up just once. The V gene is TRBV30, the J gene TRBJ2-7; D gene ambiguous. V shed 3 bases and J shed 3 bases, with 9 bases lying between them. The germline CDR1 and CDR2 sequences are GTSNPN and SVGIG (reference sequence). The CDR3 length is 12 residues. CDR3 sequence: CAWSQDYYEQYF. The CDR3 region has the DNA TGTGCCTGGAGCCAGGATTACTACGAGCAGTACTTC. Full variable domain (missing parts from reference TRBV30 and TRBJ2-7): SQTIHQWPATLVQPVGSPLSLECTVEGTSNPNLYWYRQAAGRGLQLLFYSVGIGQISSEVPQNLSASRPQDRQFILSSKKLLLSDSGFYLCAWSQDYYEQYFGPGTRLTVT.

Concerning this clone itself: Other DNA sequences in this specimen translate into the identical CDR3. The genes are TRBV19 and TRBJ1-6; D is possibly TRBD1 (5 bases). The CDR3 spans 17 residues. CDR1 and CDR2 (germline): LNHDA, SQIVND (reference sequence). V lost 6 bases, J lost 13 bases, and 28 bases lay in between. CDR3 in amino acids: CASRPRGGRGEVSPLHF. The CDR3 DNA is TGTGCCAGTAGACCGCGGGGGGGAAGAGGAGAGGTTTCCCCCCTCCACTTT.

The chain employs TRBV7-2 and TRBJ2-5, with D possibly matching TRBD2 (6 bases). Germline V CDR1 and CDR2: SGHTA, FQGNSA. Trimming removed 6 bases from V and 7 bases from J, with 15 bases in between. This CDR3 contains 13 residues. CDR3 in amino acids: CASSRTGVGTQYF. The CDR3 DNA reads as TGTGCCAGCAGTCGTACGGGAGTAGGGACCCAGTACTTC.

The table lists this clone with a count of one. The chain recombines TRBV5-1 with TRBJ1-4; 7 bases are a match to TRBD1. In germline, CDR1 is SGHRS, CDR2 YFSETQ. V trimming: 3 bases; J trimming: 7 bases; junction bases outside the gene matches: 9. This CDR3 has 15 amino acids. The CDR3 here is CASSYGQAGGEKLFF. DNA for the CDR3: TGCGCCAGCAGCTACGGACAGGCTGGGGGTGAAAAACTGTTTTTT. Together with reference TRBV5-1 and TRBJ1-4, the CDR3 gives the full variable domain: KAGVTQTPRYLIKTRGQQVTLSCSPISGHRSVSWYQQTPGQGLQFLFEYFSETQRNKGNFPGRFSGRQFSNSRSEMNVSTLELGDSALYLCASSYGQAGGEKLFFGSGTQLSVL.

V gene TRBV21-1 combines with J gene TRBJ2-1; the listed D gene, TRBD2, was not tested against the DNA. TRBV21-1 is classified as a pseudogene. This CDR3 is built from 19 residues. This CDR3 is CASSKGREDGSGGSNEQFF. CDR3 bases: TGTGCCAGCAGCAAAGGCCGGGAGGACGGGAGCGGGGGGTCGAATGAGCAGTTCTTC.

The chain joins TRBV19 to TRBJ2-7; perhaps TRBD2 as D (6 bases). Deletions cut 2 bases from V and 6 bases from J, with 29 bases between. The length of the CDR3 is 19 residues. Germline V lookup: CDR1 LNHDA, CDR2 SQIVND (reference sequence). CDR3 sequence (DNA): TGTGCCAGTAGTATAAGATATAGCGACGGAGGGAGCGGGTTCAGCGAGCAGTACTTC. It translates to CASSIRYSDGGSGFSEQYF.

V usage is TRBV19 and J usage is TRBJ2-7; D perhaps matches TRBD1 (5 bases). Trimming cost V 4 bases and J 2 bases, with 9 bases left between them. Germline V gene data show CDR1 as LNHDA and CDR2 as SQIVND (reference sequence). The CDR3 runs 13 residues. The DNA of the CDR3 is TGTGCCAGTAGTAAGGGGAACCCCTACGAGCAGTACTTC. Its translation is CASSKGNPYEQYF.

The chain combines TRBV5-1 with TRBJ1-6; 7 positions agree with TRBD1. This CDR3 comprises 19 residues. Germline V lookup: CDR1 SGHRS, CDR2 YFSETQ. After removal of 2 bases from V and 1 base from J, the junction contained 12 bases not matched to a gene. The CDR3, as DNA: TGCGCCAGCAGCTTACATGACAGGGCTTTTAGGTCCTATAATTCACCCCTCCACTTT. Translation: CASSLHDRAFRSYNSPLHF.

The rearrangement joins TRBV25-1 to TRBJ1-1, with 9 bases fitting TRBD1. The V segment lost 6 bases and the J segment 1 base; nucleotides outside the gene matches: 3. CDR3 length: 14 amino acids. Germline-derived CDR1 and CDR2 are MGHDK and SYGVNS. The CDR3, as DNA: TGTGCCAGCAGGAAGACAGGGGGGAACACTGAAGCTTTCTTT. Its protein product is CASRKTGGNTEAFF.

The rearrangement joins TRBV19 to TRBJ2-7; TRBD1 is a possible D gene (5 bases). From germline, CDR1 is LNHDA and CDR2 SQIVND (reference sequence). The CDR3 length is 15 residues. V gave up 4 bases and J gave up 3 bases, with 16 bases separating them. In DNA form, the CDR3 reads TGTGCCAGTAGTACCCAGGGCAGATCCCTCTACGAGCAGTACTTC. This codes for CASSTQGRSLYEQYF.

V and J are TRBV5-1 and TRBJ2-1; the D gene is possibly TRBD2 (5 bases). Trimming took off 5 bases at V and 7 bases at J, with 16 bases between the two ends. The CDR3 extends over 14 amino acids. The germline CDR1 and CDR2 sequences are SGHRS and YFSETQ. CDR3 DNA: TGCGCCAGCAGGTGGGTCGGGATGGGGAATGAGCAGTTCTTC. This encodes CASRWVGMGNEQFF.

The chain combines TRBV7-2 with TRBJ2-2; the D gene is possibly TRBD2 (6 bases). The V gene's germline CDR1 is SGHTA and CDR2 FQGNSA. The CDR3 is 14 amino acids. V was cut by 2 bases and J by 6 bases, with 10 bases left in between. CDR3 loop: CASSLIAVAGELFF. CDR3 DNA sequence: TGTGCCAGCAGCTTAATAGCGGTAGCCGGGGAGCTGTTTTTT. Based on the CDR3 plus reference TRBV7-2 and TRBJ2-2, the full variable domain is GAGVSQSPSNKVTEKGKDVELRCDPISGHTALYWYRQSLGQGLEFLIYFQGNSAPDKSGLPSDRFSAERTGGSVSTLTIQRTQQEDSAVYLCASSLIAVAGELFFGEGSRLTVL.

The genes are TRBV7-2 and TRBJ2-5; D perhaps matches TRBD1 (6 bases). Per germline, CDR1 SGHTA and CDR2 FQGNSA. The CDR3 has 14 amino acids. Trimming took 3 bases from V and 2 from J, leaving 10 bases between them. The CDR3 loop is CASSFGTTQETQYF. The CDR3 nucleotides read TGTGCCAGCAGCTTCGGGACAACTCAAGAGACCCAGTACTTC.

The V gene is TRBV5-1, the J gene TRBJ1-1; 10 bases map to TRBD1. Germline V gives CDR1 SGHRS, CDR2 YFSETQ. This CDR3 is built from 17 residues. V gave up 4 bases and J gave up 6 bases; unmatched junction bases: 15. The DNA of the CDR3 is TGCGCCAGCAGCCCCCCGGGTAGAGACAGGGGGCGACCTGAAGCTTTCTTT. Its protein product is CASSPPGRDRGRPEAFF.

This chain uses TRBV2 with TRBJ2-3; TRBD1 might be the D (5 bases). CDR3 size: 13 residues. The V end lost 7 bases, the J end lost 4 bases, and 12 bases lay between the germline ends. The germline V gene has CDR1 SNHLY and CDR2 FYNNEI. The CDR3 DNA reads as TGTGCCAGCAAACCTACAGGCGCAGATACGCAGTATTTT. Its translation is CASKPTGADTQYF.

The rearrangement links TRBV6-6 to TRBJ1-5, with 10 nucleotides matching TRBD1. Unmatched junction bases numbered 3, after V lost 5 bases and J lost 5 bases. Per germline, CDR1 MNHNY and CDR2 SVGAGI (reference sequence). This CDR3 contains 14 residues. Written as DNA, the CDR3 is TGTGCCAGCAGTCCCGGGACAGGGGATCAGCCCCAGCATTTT. It is translated as CASSPGTGDQPQHF.

The chain joins TRBV13 to TRBJ2-7, with 9 bases that match TRBD1. This CDR3 has 15 residues. Germline loops: CDR1 PRHDT, CDR2 FYEKMQ (reference sequence). V shed 2 bases and J 5 bases; nucleotides not matched to a gene: 7. The CDR3 DNA sequence: TGTGCCAGCAGCTTACTCCCGGGACAGGGTAACGAGCAGTACTTC. It specifies CASSLLPGQGNEQYF. The full variable domain, its missing parts supplied by reference TRBV13 and TRBJ2-7, is AAGVIQSPRHLIKEKRETATLKCYPIPRHDTVYWYQQGPGQDPQFLISFYEKMQSDKGSIPDRFSAQQFSDYHSELNMSSLELGDSALYFCASSLLPGQGNEQYFGPGTRLTVT.

V is TRBV5-4 and J is TRBJ1-6, with a weak D call TRBD1 (5 bases). Trimming removed 0 bases at V and 7 bases at J, with 14 bases between. Per the germline V gene, CDR1 is SGHNT and CDR2 is YYREEE (reference sequence). The CDR3 has 16 residues. The DNA for the CDR3 is TGTGCCAGCAGCTTGGGGATGGCAGGGTCCAATTCACCCCTCCACTTT. It translates to CASSLGMAGSNSPLHF.

This sequence joins TRBV5-4 and TRBJ1-2; TRBD1 matches at 11 bases. V lost 1 base to trimming and J lost 4 bases; unmatched junction nucleotides: 6. The CDR3 consists of 16 residues. The V gene's germline CDR1 is SGHNT and CDR2 YYREEE (reference sequence). CDR3 residues: CASSLPGQGAGYGYTF. The CDR3 region has the DNA TGTGCCAGCAGCTTGCCTGGACAGGGGGCGGGCTATGGCTACACCTTC.

The chain employs TRBV30 and TRBJ1-1; D possibly corresponds to TRBD1 (5 bases). From germline, CDR1 is GTSNPN and CDR2 SVGIG (reference sequence). Trimming took off 3 bases at V and 5 bases at J, with 10 bases between the two ends. CDR3 length: 12 amino acids. The CDR3, as DNA: TGTGCCTGGAGCAAGGGGTGGACTGAAGCTTTCTTT. It codes for CAWSKGWTEAFF.

This chain uses TRBV28 with TRBJ1-2, with D tentatively TRBD1 (5 bases). CDR1 and CDR2 (germline): MDHEN, SYDVKM. This CDR3 has 17 residues. V dropped 0 bases and J dropped 2 bases, with 16 bases sitting between them. CDR3 sequence reads: CASSLWGGTYLNYGYTF. CDR3 DNA sequence: TGTGCCAGCAGTTTATGGGGCGGGACGTATTTAAACTATGGCTACACCTTC.

This clone showed up just once. The gene calls are TRBV29-1 and TRBJ2-5; D is undetermined. Matching the DNA end better, TRBJ2-7 makes the J call doubtful. CDR1 is SQVTM and CDR2 is ANQGSEA in the germline V gene. The CDR3 consists of 16 residues. The CDR3 DNA reads TGCAGCGTCAATACAGACGATGGATCCTACTCCTACGAGCAGTACTTC. Its translation is CSVNTDDGSYSYEQYF.

This sequence joins TRBV12-5 and TRBJ2-7, with 8 bases aligning to TRBD2. The V gene end was trimmed by 5 bases and the J gene end by 7 bases; junction bases not matched to a gene: 22. This CDR3 is 18 amino acids long. The V gene's germline CDR1 is LGHNT and CDR2 FRNRAP. CDR3 DNA: TGTGCTAGTGGTCTCTCATTCCCGGCCGGGACTAGTCCCTTGGAGCAGTACTTC. Protein sequence: CASGLSFPAGTSPLEQYF.

With regard to this clone: A junction end diverges from the germline sequence, so it may reflect a read error. The sample contains more than one DNA sequence encoding this CDR3. This chain links TRBV9 with TRBJ1-6, with a weak D call TRBD1 (6 bases). Germline CDR1 and CDR2: SGDLS and YYNGEE. The CDR3 has 15 residues. The CDR3 region has the DNA TGTGCCAGCAGCGCGGAACAGGGCGTTAATTCCCCCCTCCACTTT. Protein sequence: CASSAEQGVNSPLHF. Looking up the rest from reference TRBV9 and TRBJ1-6 gives the full variable domain: DSGVTQTPKHLITATGQRVTLRCSPRSGDLSVYWYQQSLDQGLQFLIQYYNGEERAKGNILERFSAQQFPDLHSELNLSSLELGDSALYFCASSAEQGVNSPLHFGNGTRLTVT.

Note on this clone: The sample contains more than one DNA sequence encoding this CDR3. The genes are TRBV30 and TRBJ1-6, with 8 bases lining up with TRBD1. This CDR3 has 15 residues. Per germline, CDR1 GTSNPN and CDR2 SVGIG (reference sequence). V dropped 4 bases and J dropped 5; count of bases not matched to a gene: 7. CDR3 sequence (DNA): TGTGCCTGGAAAACAGGGGGGTTCAATAATTCACCCCTCCACTTT. This codes for CAWKTGGFNNSPLHF.

J is TRBJ1-2 and V is TRBV19, with unresolved D. Deletions cut 2 bases from V and 10 bases from J, with 20 bases between. CDR1 and CDR2 from the germline V gene are LNHDA and SQIVND (reference sequence). The CDR3 is made up of 15 amino acids. The CDR3 nucleotides read TGTGCCAGTAGTATATCCCCAACCCCAACTCTTGACTACACCTTC. This gives the protein CASSISPTPTLDYTF.

The rearrangement joins TRBV27 to TRBJ1-5, with D uncertain. This CDR3 comprises 12 residues. Trimming shortened V by 5 bases and J by 6 bases, and 8 bases separated the two germline ends. CDR1 and CDR2 from the germline V gene are MNHEY and SMNVEV (reference sequence). The CDR3 DNA reads as TGTGCCAGCAGTCCCCGGGGTCAGCCCCAGCATTTT. It yields the protein CASSPRGQPQHF.

The chain has TRBV29-1 and TRBJ2-1, with TRBD2 identical over 9 bases. This CDR3 region has 14 residues. Germline CDR1 and CDR2: SQVTM and ANQGSEA. V was pared by 4 bases and J by 4 bases, with 5 bases of the junction left unmatched. CDR3: CSVGGGRAYNEQFF. CDR3 bases: TGCAGCGTTGGAGGCGGGAGGGCGTACAATGAGCAGTTCTTC.

The V call is TRBV11-2, the J call TRBJ2-1; D possibly corresponds to TRBD1 (5 bases). The CDR3 runs to 14 residues. Deletions cut 2 bases from V and 4 bases from J, with 9 bases between. Per the germline V gene, CDR1 is SGHAT and CDR2 is FQNNGV. Written as DNA, the CDR3 is TGTGCCAGCAGCTTATTCTCAGGGTACAATGAGCAGTTCTTC. It codes for CASSLFSGYNEQFF.

The J gene is TRBJ1-2, the V gene TRBV4-2; D is unresolved. Germline V CDR1 and CDR2: LGHNA, YNFKEQ. The CDR3 is made up of 13 amino acids. V shed 2 bases and J shed 3 bases, with 7 bases lying between them. In DNA form, the CDR3 reads TGTGCCAGCAGCCAATCGTCTGACTATGGCTACACCTTC. This translates into CASSQSSDYGYTF.